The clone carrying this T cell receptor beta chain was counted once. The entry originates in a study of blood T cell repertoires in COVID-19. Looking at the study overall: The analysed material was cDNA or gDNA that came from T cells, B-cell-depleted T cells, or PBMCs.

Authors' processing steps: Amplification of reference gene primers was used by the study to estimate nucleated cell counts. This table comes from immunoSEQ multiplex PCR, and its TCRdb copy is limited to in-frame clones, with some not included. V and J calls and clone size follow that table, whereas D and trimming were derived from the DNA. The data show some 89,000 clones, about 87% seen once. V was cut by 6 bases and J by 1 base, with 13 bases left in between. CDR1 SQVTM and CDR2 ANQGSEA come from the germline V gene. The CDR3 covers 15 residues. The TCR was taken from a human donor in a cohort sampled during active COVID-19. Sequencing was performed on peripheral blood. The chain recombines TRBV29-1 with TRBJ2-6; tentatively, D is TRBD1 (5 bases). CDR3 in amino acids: CSVAGFVSGANVLTF. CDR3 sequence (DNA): TGCAGCGTCGCAGGGTTTGTTTCTGGGGCCAACGTCCTGACTTTC.